This entry lists 30 T cell receptor beta chains sequenced from one sample in a study of CD8 T cells in Susac syndrome. cDNA came from roughly 0.47 to 1 ug RNA primed by random hexamers. TCRdb called the immunoSEQ multiplex PCR reads again in MiXCR, with one record for every CDR3 protein. The sample has approximately 180,000 distinct CDR3 sequences; 90% to 97% are singletons. Material for sequencing was CD4+ T cells from PBMCs. The receptors shown here come from a human donor with multiple sclerosis.

The chain combines TRBV7-8 with TRBJ1-5, with 7 bases fitting TRBD1. Germline V gene sequence: CDR1 SGHVS, CDR2 FQNEAQ. This CDR3 contains 15 residues. Losses at the gene ends were 4 bases for V and 1 base for J; bases not matched to a gene: 4. CDR3: CASSWGQSSNQPQHF. CDR3 sequence (DNA): TGTGCCAGCAGCTGGGGACAGTCGAGCAATCAGCCCCAGCATTTT.

The chain links TRBV7-6 to TRBJ1-1; perhaps TRBD1 as D (5 bases). The CDR3 contains 14 residues. From germline, CDR1 is SGHVS and CDR2 FNYEAQ. With 5 bases removed from V and 4 bases from J, the gap between germline ends came to 14 bases. This CDR3 reads CASSPVKTGTEAFF. CDR3 nucleotide sequence: TGTGCCAGCAGCCCTGTTAAAACAGGCACTGAAGCTTTCTTT.

This sequence joins TRBV2 and TRBJ1-1; D is ambiguous. Trimming shortened V by 3 bases and J by 1 base, and 12 bases separated the two germline ends. The V gene's germline CDR1 is SNHLY and CDR2 FYNNEI. The CDR3 loop spans 15 amino acids. Here the CDR3 reads CASSEALMGNTEAFF. The DNA of the CDR3 is TGTGCCAGCAGTGAGGCCCTGATGGGGAACACTGAAGCTTTCTTT.

CDR3 in DNA: TGTGCCAGCAGCCAGGCGGGGGGTTCGGCCGGAGGACTGTTTTTT. Its protein product is CASSQAGGSAGGLFF. J is TRBJ1-4 and V is TRBV3-1; D is possibly TRBD1 (5 bases). The V gene lost 3 bases and the J gene lost 13 bases, with 21 bases spanning the gap. Germline V gene data show CDR1 as LGHDT and CDR2 as YNNKEL (reference sequence). This CDR3 has 15 residues.

This clonotype was seen a single time. The rearrangement uses TRBV10-3 and TRBJ2-7; 8 nucleotides agree with TRBD2. The trim removed 6 bases at V and 4 bases at J, leaving 2 bases unmatched. Germline-derived CDR1 and CDR2 are ENHRY and SYGVKD. The CDR3 totals 12 residues. The CDR3 DNA reads TGTGCCATCAGGGGACTAGGATACGAGCAGTACTTC. It codes for CAIRGLGYEQYF.

This chain uses TRBV13 with TRBJ2-1; 12 bases match TRBD2. Unmatched junction bases numbered 5, after V lost 2 bases and J lost 6 bases. Germline CDR1 PRHDT, CDR2 FYEKMQ (reference sequence). The CDR3 loop spans 16 amino acids. CDR3 DNA sequence: TGTGCCAGCAGCTTAAAACTAGCGGGGGGAGGCAATGAGCAGTTCTTC. As protein: CASSLKLAGGGNEQFF.

J is TRBJ2-3 and V is TRBV30; TRBD1 matches 8 bases. This CDR3 region has 16 residues. CDR1 is GTSNPN, CDR2 SVGIG, per germline (reference sequence). Unmatched junction bases numbered 10, after V lost 2 bases and J lost 3 bases. Here the CDR3 DNA reads TGTGCCTGGAGTCCTCTGGGATACAGGGGGACAGATACGCAGTATTTT. This translates into CAWSPLGYRGTDTQYF.

The chain joins TRBV15 to TRBJ2-7; 8 bases are shared with TRBD1. This CDR3 spans 17 amino acids. V lost 2 bases to trimming and J lost 4 bases; unmatched junction nucleotides: 13. The germline V gene encodes CDR1 LNHNV and CDR2 YYDKDF (reference sequence). As DNA, the CDR3 is TGTGCCACCAGCAGATCTTCAGACAGGGGATTTCCGTACGAGCAGTACTTC. It translates to CATSRSSDRGFPYEQYF.

For the CDR3, the DNA is TGTGCTGGGCAATACACAGATACGCAGTATTTT. It codes for CAGQYTDTQYF. This chain joins TRBV7-9 and TRBJ2-3; D not certain. This CDR3 has 11 amino acids. Germline V gene sequence: CDR1 SEHNR, CDR2 FQNEAQ (reference sequence). The entire variable domain, with the rest obtained from reference TRBV7-9 and TRBJ2-3, is as follows: DTGVSQNPRHKITKRGQNVTFRCDPISEHNRLYWYRQTLGQGPEFLTYFQNEAQLEKSRLLSDRFSAERPKGSFSTLEIQRTEQGDSAMYLCAGQYTDTQYFGPGTRLTVL.

The rearrangement joins TRBV3-1 to TRBJ2-3; 9 nucleotides agree with TRBD2. There are 15 residues in the CDR3. With V trimmed by 4 bases and J by 2 bases, 4 bases remained unmatched. The germline V gene has CDR1 LGHDT and CDR2 YNNKEL (reference sequence). CDR3 nucleotides: TGTGCCAGCAGCCCCTTAGCGGGGGCCACAGATACGCAGTATTTT. Its protein is CASSPLAGATDTQYF.

V and J are TRBV20-1 and TRBJ2-1; D not resolved. The ends were cut back, 3 bases at V and 10 bases at J, with 16 bases in the middle. Per germline, CDR1 DFQATT and CDR2 SNEGSKA (reference sequence). The CDR3 is 13 amino acids. The CDR3 reads CSASGPFGPEQFF. The CDR3 region has the DNA TGCAGTGCTAGCGGGCCCTTCGGACCCGAGCAGTTCTTC.

The gene calls are TRBV4-3 and TRBJ2-3; D gene uncertain. This CDR3 comprises 12 residues. V gave up 0 bases and J gave up 6 bases, with 4 bases separating them. Germline V gene data show CDR1 as LGHNA and CDR2 as YSLEER. The CDR3 nucleotides are TGCGCCAGCAGCCAAGATGGTGATACGCAGTATTTT. This encodes CASSQDGDTQYF.

As DNA, the CDR3 is TGTGCCTGGAGCCCGGACGGTAACACTGAAGCTTTCTTT. Protein product: CAWSPDGNTEAFF. The chain has TRBV30 and TRBJ1-1; no clear D. Germline V gene lookup returns CDR1 GTSNPN and CDR2 SVGIG (reference sequence). This CDR3 region has 13 residues. The germline V and J ends were trimmed by 3 bases and 2 bases, with 10 bases remaining between them.

The chain employs TRBV10-3 and TRBJ2-5; D gene uncertain. From germline, CDR1 is ENHRY and CDR2 SYGVKD. V was shortened by 3 bases and J by 9 bases, with 11 bases between the two germline ends. CDR3 size: 12 residues. CDR3 protein: CAISDLLGSQYF. The CDR3 coding sequence is TGTGCCATCAGTGACTTGTTGGGATCCCAGTACTTC.

The J gene is TRBJ1-5, the V gene TRBV30; maybe TRBD1 (6 bases). Germline V gene lookup returns CDR1 GTSNPN and CDR2 SVGIG (reference sequence). This CDR3 is built from 16 residues. Trimming stripped 5 bases from V and 2 bases from J, with 19 bases between. The CDR3, as DNA: TGTGCCTGGGCGCCGACAGGTTCCTTGGGCAATCAGCCCCAGCATTTT. Protein sequence: CAWAPTGSLGNQPQHF.

The J gene is TRBJ2-3, the V gene TRBV5-6; D is undetermined. The CDR3 has 14 amino acids. Germline CDR1 SGHDT, CDR2 YYEEEE. Trimming left V 4 bases short and J 10 bases short, with 19 bases between. The CDR3 nucleotides read TGTGCCAGCAGCCTCTCCGATGGGCAAGGCCCGCAGTATTTT. Its protein is CASSLSDGQGPQYF. Looking up the rest from reference TRBV5-6 and TRBJ2-3 gives the full variable domain: DAGVTQSPTHLIKTRGQQVTLRCSPKSGHDTVSWYQQALGQGPQFIFQYYEEEERQRGNFPDRFSGHQFPNYSSELNVNALLLGDSALYLCASSLSDGQGPQYFGPGTRLTVL.

This chain uses TRBV7-8 with TRBJ2-1; 10 nucleotides line up with TRBD2. V was clipped by 1 base and J by 8 bases; unmatched bases: 20. The germline V gene has CDR1 SGHVS and CDR2 FQNEAQ. CDR3 size: 20 residues. The CDR3 sequence is CASSLGLAGARGDRGDEQFF. Here the CDR3 DNA reads TGTGCCAGCAGCTTAGGGCTAGCGGGGGCCCGAGGGGACCGTGGGGATGAGCAGTTCTTC.

The chain links TRBV15 to TRBJ2-4; D is possibly TRBD1 (5 bases). The CDR3 is 17 amino acids. The V and J ends lost 5 bases and 0 bases respectively, with 17 bases between them. Germline CDR1 LNHNV, CDR2 YYDKDF (reference sequence). CDR3: CATSQAGWNLAKNIQYF. DNA for the CDR3: TGTGCCACCAGCCAGGCAGGGTGGAATTTAGCCAAAAACATTCAGTACTTC.

The V and J genes are TRBV30 and TRBJ2-7; D may match TRBD1 or TRBD2 (5 bases each). V dropped 2 bases and J dropped 3 bases, with 14 bases sitting between them. The CDR3 is 14 amino acids. Germline values: CDR1 GTSNPN, CDR2 SVGIG (reference sequence). In DNA, the CDR3 is TGTGCCTGGAGTAGGGGACGATTTGACTACGAGCAGTACTTC. The encoded protein is CAWSRGRFDYEQYF.

The V gene is TRBV7-8, the J gene TRBJ2-5; tentatively, D is TRBD2 (5 bases). This CDR3 region has 12 residues. The germline gives CDR1 SGHVS, CDR2 FQNEAQ. V was shortened by 5 bases and J by 3 bases, with 7 bases between the two germline ends. CDR3: CASSRAEETQYF. DNA for the CDR3: TGTGCCAGCAGCCGAGCGGAAGAGACCCAGTACTTC. Together with reference TRBV7-8 and TRBJ2-5, the CDR3 gives the full variable domain: GAGVSQSPRYKVAKRGQDVALRCDPISGHVSLFWYQQALGQGPEFLTYFQNEAQLDKSGLPSDRFFAERPEGSVSTLKIQRTQQEDSAVYLCASSRAEETQYFGPGTRLLVL.

The rearrangement links TRBV25-1 to TRBJ2-5, with 9 bases lining up with TRBD2. V lost 3 bases to trimming and J lost 5 bases; unmatched junction nucleotides: 4. CDR1 MGHDK and CDR2 SYGVNS come from the germline V gene. This CDR3 contains 14 residues. The CDR3 nucleotides read TGTGCCAGCAGTGAGGCGGGGACTAGCGAGACCCAGTACTTC. Its protein is CASSEAGTSETQYF. The variable domain in full, completed from reference TRBV25-1 and TRBJ2-5, reads EADIYQTPRYLVIGTGKKITLECSQTMGHDKMYWYQQDPGMELHLIHYSYGVNSTEKGDLSSESTVSRIRTEHFPLTLESARPSHTSQYLCASSEAGTSETQYFGPGTRLLVL.

The genes are TRBV5-4 and TRBJ2-1, with D uncertain. The CDR3 runs 13 residues. Trimming pared 4 bases from V and 3 bases from J, leaving 8 bases between. Per germline, CDR1 SGHNT and CDR2 YYREEE (reference sequence). The chain's CDR3 is CASSHMFYNEQFF. The DNA of the CDR3 is TGTGCCAGCAGCCACATGTTCTACAATGAGCAGTTCTTC.

The chain employs TRBV5-4 and TRBJ2-3; maybe TRBD2 (5 bases). Germline values: CDR1 SGHNT, CDR2 YYREEE (reference sequence). This CDR3 region has 15 residues. Trimming took 4 bases from V and 2 from J, leaving 14 bases between them. The CDR3 protein is CASSPGGLATDTQYF. CDR3 in DNA: TGTGCCAGCAGCCCCGGAGGCTTAGCCACAGATACGCAGTATTTT.

This clonotype was seen only once. The chain recombines TRBV4-1 with TRBJ1-5; no firm D call. The CDR3 loop spans 14 amino acids. Germline V gene lookup returns CDR1 MGHRA and CDR2 YSYEKL. The V gene lost 0 bases and the J gene lost 7 bases, with 10 bases spanning the gap. CDR3 DNA sequence: TGCGCCAGCAGCCAAGATTTGGTTCCCCAGCCCCAGCATTTT. Its translation: CASSQDLVPQPQHF.

The chain joins TRBV3-1 to TRBJ2-3, with a tentative D call TRBD1 (6 bases). V was shortened by 3 bases and J by 0 bases, with 7 bases between the two germline ends. CDR1 is LGHDT, CDR2 YNNKEL, per germline (reference sequence). The CDR3 length is 14 residues. The CDR3 DNA reads as TGTGCCAGCAGCCACGGGACAAGCACAGATACGCAGTATTTT. This codes for CASSHGTSTDTQYF.

This chain links TRBV12-3 or TRBV12-4 with TRBJ1-6, with TRBD1 as a possible D gene (6 bases). CDR3 size: 15 residues. The V and J ends lost 5 bases and 9 bases respectively, with 17 bases between them. DNA for the CDR3: TGTGCCAGCAGTCGAACACAGGGTCGGGGTTCACCCCTCCACTTT. It is translated as CASSRTQGRGSPLHF.

J is TRBJ1-2 and V is TRBV19, with 9 bases matching TRBD1. The germline V gene encodes CDR1 LNHDA and CDR2 SQIVND (reference sequence). This CDR3 comprises 13 residues. The V and J ends lost 7 bases and 4 bases, in that order; junction bases with no gene match: 4. This CDR3 is CASKEGQGYGYTF. CDR3 nucleotide sequence: TGTGCCAGTAAGGAGGGACAGGGCTATGGCTACACCTTC.

This chain connects TRBV12-3 or TRBV12-4 to TRBJ2-4, with unresolved D. V was shortened by 5 bases and J by 6 bases, with 11 bases between the two germline ends. CDR3 size: 13 residues. CDR3 protein: CASSRTGGNIQYF. The CDR3 DNA reads TGTGCCAGCAGTCGGACCGGCGGAAACATTCAGTACTTC.

V gene TRBV19 combines with J gene TRBJ2-2; D is uncertain. The germline gives CDR1 LNHDA, CDR2 SQIVND (reference sequence). V lost 6 bases and J lost 6, with 14 bases in between. The CDR3 consists of 14 residues. In nucleotides, the CDR3 is TGTGCCAGTAGGCGGCGTGGGATCGCCGGGGAGCTGTTTTTT. Translated: CASRRRGIAGELFF.

This sequence joins TRBV5-1 and TRBJ1-6; D is uncertain. V lost 0 bases, J lost 9 bases, and 4 bases lay in between. Germline CDR1 is SGHRS and CDR2 is YFSETQ. This CDR3 region has 12 residues. The CDR3 loop is CASSLESSPLHF. The CDR3 region has the DNA TGCGCCAGCAGCTTGGAGAGTTCACCCCTCCACTTT.